The 17 T cell receptor beta chains presented below share a single source sample, sequenced in a study of Graves' ophthalmopathy and Graves' hyperthyroidism. Amplification from RNA transcripts yielded the TCR beta CDR3 regions. An opening RT-PCR round employed HTBI primers and preceded a second-round multiplex PCR. TCRdb re-derived calls from the multiplex PCR reads in MiXCR, one entry per CDR3 protein. The sample holds about 700,000 distinct CDR3 sequences, 35% to 50% seen once. Material for sequencing was peripheral blood. The receptors were gathered from an adult man with Graves' ophthalmopathy.

The rearrangement joins TRBV10-3 to TRBJ1-6, with D unclear. The length of the CDR3 is 14 residues. Germline V CDR1 and CDR2: ENHRY, SYGVKD. Trimming took off 5 bases at V and 7 bases at J, with 12 bases between the two ends. CDR3 coding DNA: TGTGCCATCAGTCCTGCCGGGTGGAATTCACCCCTCCACTTT. This translates into CAISPAGWNSPLHF.

This clonotype was detected many times. The chain combines TRBV25-1 with TRBJ1-2; maybe TRBD1 (5 bases). V was cut by 3 bases and J by 6 bases, with 14 bases left in between. Germline assignment: CDR1 MGHDK and CDR2 SYGVNS. The CDR3 length is 14 residues. This CDR3 reads CASSEETDPNGYTF. The CDR3 DNA reads as TGTGCCAGCAGTGAGGAGACAGACCCTAATGGCTACACCTTC.

This clonotype was recorded a few times. The chain carries TRBV5-1 and TRBJ2-5; D is possibly TRBD1 or TRBD2 (6 bases each). Germline CDR1 SGHRS, CDR2 YFSETQ. This CDR3 spans 15 amino acids. Trimming removed 4 bases at V and 4 bases at J, with 17 bases between. CDR3 protein: CASSQAERGVETQYF. The CDR3 bases are TGCGCCAGCAGCCAAGCGGAAAGGGGGGTAGAGACCCAGTACTTC.

This chain joins TRBV6-5 and TRBJ1-4; possible D gene TRBD1, 5 bases. This CDR3 region has 16 residues. CDR1 and CDR2 (germline): MNHEY, SVGAGI. V lost 0 bases, J lost 4 bases, and 12 bases lay in between. The CDR3 sequence is CASSYSYRGSNEKLFF. As DNA, the CDR3 is TGTGCCAGCAGTTACTCATATCGGGGGAGTAATGAAAAACTGTTTTTT.

The chain is built from TRBV12-5 and TRBJ1-6; D not certain. Deletions cut 7 bases from V and 9 bases from J, with 19 bases between. The CDR3 spans 15 residues. In germline, CDR1 is LGHNT, CDR2 FRNRAP. CDR3 region: CASAPLGFGISPLHF. The CDR3 region has the DNA TGTGCTAGTGCCCCCCTCGGGTTTGGGATTTCACCCCTCCACTTT.

This clonotype appeared a single time. The rearrangement joins TRBV11-2 to TRBJ2-3, with D tentatively TRBD1 (5 bases). Per the germline V gene, CDR1 is SGHAT and CDR2 is FQNNGV. The CDR3 runs 15 residues. Trimming pared 1 base from V and 2 bases from J, leaving 10 bases between. CDR3 DNA: TGTGCCAGCAGCTTAGGGACAATCCTCACAGATACGCAGTATTTT. Its protein is CASSLGTILTDTQYF.

This clonotype came up many times. The J gene is TRBJ2-2, the V gene TRBV9, with TRBD2 matching 11 bases. V gave up 3 bases and J gave up 3 bases; unmatched junction bases: 7. There are 17 residues in the CDR3. The germline V gene encodes CDR1 SGDLS and CDR2 YYNGEE. DNA of the CDR3: TGTGCCAGCAGCGCCCTAGCGGGGGGCCCACACACCGGGGAGCTGTTTTTT. As protein: CASSALAGGPHTGELFF.

This clonotype was seen many times. This chain joins TRBV20-1 and TRBJ2-7; TRBD1 agrees at 11 bases. The CDR3 length is 14 residues. J gave up 4 bases and V 6 bases, and 8 bases lay outside the gene matches. Germline CDR1 and CDR2: DFQATT and SNEGSKA (reference sequence). As DNA, the CDR3 is TGCAGTGCCCATGGACAGGGGGCGATTTACGAGCAGTACTTC. As protein: CSAHGQGAIYEQYF.

The CDR3 sequence is CASSFATAGSYEQYF. DNA for the CDR3: TGTGCCAGCAGTTTCGCGACTGCGGGCTCCTACGAGCAGTACTTC. The genes are TRBV2 and TRBJ2-7; D is possibly TRBD2 (5 bases). The CDR3 contains 15 residues. Germline CDR1 SNHLY, CDR2 FYNNEI. Trimming shortened V by 5 bases and J by 0 bases, and 14 bases separated the two germline ends.

This clonotype has just a few counts. This sequence joins TRBV30 and TRBJ2-7, with 8 bases identical to TRBD1. J was trimmed by 0 bases and V by 3 bases; bases with no gene match: 7. Germline V lookup: CDR1 GTSNPN, CDR2 SVGIG (reference sequence). The CDR3 sequence is 15 residues long. This chain's CDR3 is CAWRATGVNSYEQYF. The CDR3 region has the DNA TGTGCCTGGAGGGCGACAGGGGTCAACTCCTACGAGCAGTACTTC.

The chain recombines TRBV15 with TRBJ1-6; a possible D gene is TRBD1 (6 bases). This CDR3 spans 14 amino acids. The germline gives CDR1 LNHNV, CDR2 YYDKDF (reference sequence). The ends were cut back, 5 bases at V and 5 bases at J, with 10 bases in the middle. The chain's CDR3 is CATSVGGHNSPLHF. The CDR3 nucleotides read TGTGCCACCAGCGTTGGGGGCCATAATTCACCCCTCCACTTT.

The V and J genes are TRBV9 and TRBJ2-6; D perhaps matches TRBD2 (7 bases). V was clipped by 4 bases and J by 4 bases, with 15 bases between them. The germline V gene encodes CDR1 SGDLS and CDR2 YYNGEE. This CDR3 is 16 amino acids long. The CDR3 loop reads CASSLTGGHGANVLTF. In nucleotides, the CDR3 is TGTGCCAGCAGCTTAACCGGGGGGCACGGGGCCAACGTCCTGACTTTC.

As regards this clonotype: The final CDR3 position lacks the conserved phenylalanine or tryptophan, pointing to a likely read error. It is unclear where the CDR3 begins or ends on the DNA, so no DNA is shown, and the CDR3 is as TCRdb lists it. The rearrangement joins TRBV7-9 to TRBJ1-2; the D call of TRBD1 is as the table states it, not checked on the DNA. With termini counted, the CDR3 has 8 amino acids. The germline gives CDR1 SEHNR, CDR2 FQNEAQ (reference sequence). The CDR3 reads CASSIGHG.

The genes are TRBV25-1 and TRBJ1-2; 8 positions match TRBD1. CDR3 length equals 15 residues. From germline, CDR1 is MGHDK and CDR2 SYGVNS. Trimming removed 8 bases from V and 4 bases from J; junction bases left unmatched: 12. Here the CDR3 DNA reads TGTGCCAGCTCACCACAGGACAGGGCCAGCTATGGCTACACCTTC. Translating it yields CASSPQDRASYGYTF.

The genes are TRBV20-1 and TRBJ1-5; D gene uncertain. Germline V gene sequence: CDR1 DFQATT, CDR2 SNEGSKA (reference sequence). V shed 0 bases and J shed 5 bases, with 14 bases lying between them. The CDR3 extends over 15 amino acids. CDR3 sequence reads: CSARDWTASDQPQHF. Written as DNA, the CDR3 is TGCAGTGCTAGAGACTGGACGGCCAGCGATCAGCCCCAGCATTTT.

V gene TRBV19 combines with J gene TRBJ1-5, with 8 bases that match TRBD1. Germline values: CDR1 LNHDA, CDR2 SQIVND (reference sequence). CDR3 length equals 13 residues. With V trimmed by 5 bases and J by 13 bases, 10 bases remained unmatched. The CDR3 here is CASSPGPGQAQHF. The CDR3 coding sequence is TGTGCCAGTAGTCCTGGACCGGGACAGGCGCAGCATTTT.

As concerns this clonotype: Relative to the germline gene, one junction end is altered; a read error may explain this. The chain carries TRBV10-3 and TRBJ1-5, with 8 bases matching TRBD1. CDR3 length: 17 amino acids. Germline V gene sequence: CDR1 ENHRY, CDR2 SYGVKD. The CDR3 coding sequence is TGTGCCAGCAGTCACACAGGGGGGGACTATAGCAATCAGCCCCAGCATTTT. Amino acids: CASSHTGGDYSNQPQHF.